This T cell receptor beta chain was observed in a study of T cells expressing NK-cell markers. There are 15 residues in the CDR3. CDR1 is MNHEY, CDR2 SVGEGT, per germline. TCRdb reworked the 5' RACE reads into one entry per CDR3 protein, no DNA. This table holds around 470,000 distinct CDR3 sequences. The chain carries TRBV6-2 or TRBV6-3 and TRBJ2-1; TCRdb's D call, TRBD2, is unchecked because there is no DNA. The clonotype comes from a woman between 45 and 65 years old in good health. The material sequenced was blood T cells: a sorted CD56 or NKG2C T cell subset, CD4+ or CD8+ T cells, or bulk PBMC T cells (not recorded which). CDR3 residues: CASTRAGGTYNEQFF.